The 6 T cell receptor beta chains below were found in one sample sequenced in a study of T cell repertoires in ileal Crohn's disease. Repertoires were generated with immunoSEQ multiplex PCR, while TCRdb's copy carries only in-frame clones and drops some. Here the sample spans roughly 14,000 clones, 82% being singletons. Sequencing was done on a sample of ileal tissue. The receptors stem from an adult with Crohn's disease.

This CDR3 is CASSLDWYYGYTF. The CDR3 DNA reads TGCGCCAGCAGCTTGGACTGGTACTATGGCTACACCTTC. The V gene is TRBV5-1, the J gene TRBJ1-2; no clear D gene. Trimming cost V 0 bases and J 3 bases, with 6 bases left between them. Per germline, CDR1 SGHRS and CDR2 YFSETQ. The CDR3 has 13 amino acids.

The chain employs TRBV6-1 and TRBJ1-1; D call uncertain. The V end lost 6 bases, the J end lost 1 base, and 6 bases lay between the germline ends. Germline CDR1 MNHNS, CDR2 SASEGT. This CDR3 region has 12 residues. The CDR3 loop is CASRFRNTEAFF. CDR3 nucleotide sequence: TGTGCCAGCAGGTTTAGGAACACTGAAGCTTTCTTT.

This sequence joins TRBV6-5 and TRBJ2-7; no clear D. The CDR3 loop spans 14 amino acids. Germline lookup yields CDR1 MNHEY and CDR2 SVGAGI. The ends were cut back, 3 bases at V and 0 bases at J, with 9 bases in the middle. The CDR3 sequence is CASSYGSISYEQYF. The CDR3 region has the DNA TGTGCCAGCAGTTATGGCTCGATCTCCTACGAGCAGTACTTC.

The genes are TRBV10-2 and TRBJ1-2; 7 bases are shared with TRBD1. After removal of 7 bases from V and 3 bases from J, the junction contained 8 bases not matched to a gene. CDR1 is WSHSY and CDR2 is SAAADI in the germline V gene. The CDR3 is made up of 14 amino acids. CDR3 bases: TGCGCCAGCACCCCCCCCGGGACAGACTATGGCTACACCTTC. Residues: CASTPPGTDYGYTF.

The J gene is TRBJ2-1, the V gene TRBV9, with unresolved D. Trimming removed 2 bases from V and 0 bases from J, with 9 bases in between. CDR3 length equals 15 residues. Germline CDR1 and CDR2: SGDLS and YYNGEE. Written as DNA, the CDR3 is TGTGCCAGCAGCGTGGCAGTAAGCTCCTACAATGAGCAGTTCTTC. Translation gives CASSVAVSSYNEQFF.

The rearrangement uses TRBV5-1 and TRBJ2-5; perhaps TRBD2 as D (7 bases). The CDR3 is 14 amino acids. Germline V gene lookup returns CDR1 SGHRS and CDR2 YFSETQ. Between the trimmed V and J ends, which lost 4 bases and 3 bases, there was a span of 13 bases. As DNA, the CDR3 is TGCGCCAGCAGCATGGGGGGGCGGGAAGAGACCCAGTACTTC. Its protein product is CASSMGGREETQYF.